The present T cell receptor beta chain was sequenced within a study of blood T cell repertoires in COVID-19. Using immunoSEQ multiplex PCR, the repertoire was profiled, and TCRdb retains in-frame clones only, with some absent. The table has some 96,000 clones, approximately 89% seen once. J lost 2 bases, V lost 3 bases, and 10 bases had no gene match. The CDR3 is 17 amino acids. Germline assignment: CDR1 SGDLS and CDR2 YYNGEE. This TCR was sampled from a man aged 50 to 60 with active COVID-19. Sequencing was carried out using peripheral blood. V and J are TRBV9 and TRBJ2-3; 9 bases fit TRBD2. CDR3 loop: CASSAAGGPVPTDTQYF. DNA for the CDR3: TGTGCCAGCAGCGCCGCGGGGGGGCCGGTTCCCACAGATACGCAGTATTTT. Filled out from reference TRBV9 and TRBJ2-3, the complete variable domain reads DSGVTQTPKHLITATGQRVTLRCSPRSGDLSVYWYQQSLDQGLQFLIQYYNGEERAKGNILERFSAQQFPDLHSELNLSSLELGDSALYFCASSAAGGPVPTDTQYFGPGTRLTVL.